Below, one T cell receptor beta chain is given with its context. The antigen is unknown. The table came from immunoSEQ multiplex PCR; TCRdb's copy has only in-frame clones and leaves some out. The repertoire holds some 310,000 clones, with 88% as singletons. Donors came from a validation cohort of some 110 subjects, distinct from the first 666-subject cohort. This entry is derived from a study of cytomegalovirus exposure and HLA in healthy donors. Across the study: The same platform was used for the 110 or so validation repertoires and the approximately 700 first-cohort repertoires, a later analysis reported. Study-wide findings and caveats: The tendency of first-cohort TCR clusters to co-occur in the approximately 120 validation repertoires was identified by a subsequent analysis. The study recorded some 160 TCR beta chains that were cytomegalovirus-associated.

This CDR3 spans 17 amino acids. V was cut by 1 base and J by 5 bases, with 15 bases left in between. Germline V CDR1 and CDR2: MNHEY, SMNVEV (reference sequence). Material: PBMCs. This TCR came from a man aged 25-40 years in good health and CMV-seronegative. The gene calls are TRBV27 and TRBJ1-6; D possibly corresponds to TRBD1 (5 bases). The CDR3 DNA follows: TGTGCCAGCAGTTTATTCCGACAGAACCGGGATAATTCACCCCTCCACTTT. This codes for CASSLFRQNRDNSPLHF.